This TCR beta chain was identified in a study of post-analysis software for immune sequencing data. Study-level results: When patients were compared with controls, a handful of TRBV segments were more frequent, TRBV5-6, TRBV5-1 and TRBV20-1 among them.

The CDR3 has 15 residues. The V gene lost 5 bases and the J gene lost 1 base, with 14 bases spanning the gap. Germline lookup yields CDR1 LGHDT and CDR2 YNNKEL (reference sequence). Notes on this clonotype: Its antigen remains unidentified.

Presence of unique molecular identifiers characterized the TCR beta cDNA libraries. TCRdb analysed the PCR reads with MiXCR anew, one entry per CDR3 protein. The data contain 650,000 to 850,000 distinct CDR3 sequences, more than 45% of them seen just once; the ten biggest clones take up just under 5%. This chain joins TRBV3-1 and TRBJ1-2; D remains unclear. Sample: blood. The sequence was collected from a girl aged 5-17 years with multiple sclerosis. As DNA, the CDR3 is TGTGCCAGCAGCGGACTTTCGAAAGTTAACTATGGCTACACCTTC. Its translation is CASSGLSKVNYGYTF.